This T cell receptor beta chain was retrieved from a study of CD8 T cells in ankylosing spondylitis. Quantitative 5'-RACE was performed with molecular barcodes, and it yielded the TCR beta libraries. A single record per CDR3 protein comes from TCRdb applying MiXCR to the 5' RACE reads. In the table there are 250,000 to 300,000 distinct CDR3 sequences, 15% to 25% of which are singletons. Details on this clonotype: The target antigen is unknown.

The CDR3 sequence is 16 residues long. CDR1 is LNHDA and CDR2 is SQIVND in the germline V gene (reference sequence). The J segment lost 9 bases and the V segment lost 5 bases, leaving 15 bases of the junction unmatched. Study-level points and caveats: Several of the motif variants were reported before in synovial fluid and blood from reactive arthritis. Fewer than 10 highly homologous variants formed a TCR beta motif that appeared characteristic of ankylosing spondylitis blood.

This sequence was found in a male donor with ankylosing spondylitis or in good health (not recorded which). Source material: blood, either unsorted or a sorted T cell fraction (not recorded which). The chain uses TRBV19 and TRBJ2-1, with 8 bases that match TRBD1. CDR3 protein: CASSPSGTGSEAEQFF. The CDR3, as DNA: TGTGCCAGTAGTCCCTCCGGGACAGGCTCCGAGGCTGAGCAGTTCTTC.